Listed below are T cell receptor beta chains from one sample, sequenced in a study of blood T cell repertoires in COVID-19. Sequencing used immunoSEQ multiplex PCR; TCRdb keeps in-frame clones, though not all of them. This sample has roughly 120,000 clones, with 70% to 90% found just once. The sample comprised peripheral blood. Every receptor here comes from a human donor in a cohort sampled during active COVID-19. Each CDR3 is given without its conserved first and last residue.

CDR3aa	v_gene	j_gene
ASSLGAGIQETQY	TRBV11-2	TRBJ2-5
ASSLRAGLRTDTQY	TRBV6-2/TRBV6-3	TRBJ2-3
ASSSFGTGEPNQETQY	TRBV19	TRBJ2-5
ASSKVLGHLRNTIY	TRBV21-1	TRBJ1-3
ASRGQGRGNTIY	TRBV6-5	TRBJ1-3
ASSQGMVLRYNEQF	TRBV4-1	TRBJ2-1
ASSIGAYNEQF	TRBV19	TRBJ2-1
ATHPTGGGYGYT	TRBV6-5	TRBJ1-2
ASSPSYAEAF	TRBV9	TRBJ1-1
ASRTDRGYGYT	TRBV5-4	TRBJ1-2
ASSFGGISYEQY	TRBV7-9	TRBJ2-7
ASSTPGLAGGHEQF	TRBV19	TRBJ2-1
ATTAGGSDTQY	TRBV24-1	TRBJ2-3
ASRPSGSRDTGELF	TRBV5-5	TRBJ2-2
ASSLPFRLAGRTGELF	TRBV7-9	TRBJ2-2
ASRSTGSQETQY	TRBV7-9	TRBJ2-5
ATSREGWASGSRRDTQY	TRBV15	TRBJ2-3
ASSRRTSGIDIQY	TRBV7-2	TRBJ2-4
ASSFGLAKVNEQF	TRBV5-1	TRBJ2-1
ASTPGQYYGYT	TRBV6-5	TRBJ1-2
SAQRNEQY	TRBV20-1	TRBJ2-7
ASSSTSGRLDEQF	TRBV19	TRBJ2-1
ASSLTSGNNEQF	TRBV7-9	TRBJ2-1
ASSRGRGTEAF	TRBV3-1/TRBV3-2	TRBJ1-1
ASSLWARYSSGANVLT	TRBV5-8	TRBJ2-6
ASSEQPGQGGGYT	TRBV6-4	TRBJ1-2
ASSFPGLLTDTQY	TRBV4-1	TRBJ2-3
ASGTGGAFYGYT	TRBV5-1	TRBJ1-2
ASRVTGRSNTEAF	TRBV27	TRBJ1-1
ASSDSRQGETQY	TRBV6-4	TRBJ2-5
ASSYSWTPEAF	TRBV6-2/TRBV6-3	TRBJ1-1
ASSLNPGQRPYNEQF	TRBV27	TRBJ2-1
ASSSIRHESEAF	TRBV11-2	TRBJ1-1
ASSLGLDSNEQF	TRBV2	TRBJ2-1
ASSIQWPSNQPQH	TRBV19	TRBJ1-5
ASSSGPRQGDTGELF	TRBV5-1	TRBJ2-2
AISESLYGGGPYEQY	TRBV10-3	TRBJ2-7